Below, one T cell receptor beta chain is given with its context. In the original workflow: The assay estimated nucleated cells by amplifying reference gene primers. Clones were read by immunoSEQ multiplex PCR, and TCRdb kept only the in-frame ones, dropping some. V, J and clone size are taken as reported in that table, and D and trimming were inferred from the DNA itself. The sample holds 120,000 or so clones; over 65% are singletons and the top ten take 3.8%. This sample is part of a study of blood T cell repertoires in COVID-19. Study context: Both acute and convalescent COVID-19 samples were obtained from the United States, Italy and Spain. Sample material is recorded as cDNA or gDNA derived from T cells, B-cell-depleted T cells, or PBMCs.

The CDR3 is 13 residues long. The germline V and J ends were trimmed by 4 bases and 2 bases, with 9 bases remaining between them. Germline V gives CDR1 SQVTM, CDR2 ANQGSEA. Sequenced: peripheral blood. The clonotype was recovered from a woman aged 80 or older with acute or convalescent COVID-19. The rearrangement joins TRBV29-1 to TRBJ1-5, with D possibly TRBD1 on 6 matching bases. The CDR3 bases are TGCAGCGTTGGAGGGGGTGGCAATCAGCCCCAGCATTTT. Translating gives CSVGGGGNQPQHF.